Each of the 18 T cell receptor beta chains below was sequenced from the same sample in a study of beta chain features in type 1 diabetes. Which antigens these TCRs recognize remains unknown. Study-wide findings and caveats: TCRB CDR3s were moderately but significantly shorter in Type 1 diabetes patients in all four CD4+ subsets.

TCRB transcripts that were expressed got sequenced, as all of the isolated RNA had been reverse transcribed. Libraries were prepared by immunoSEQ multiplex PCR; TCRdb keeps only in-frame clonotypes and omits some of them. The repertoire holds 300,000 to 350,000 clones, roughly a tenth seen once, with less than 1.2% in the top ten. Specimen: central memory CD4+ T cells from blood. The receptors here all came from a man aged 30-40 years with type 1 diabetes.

The CDR3 region has the DNA TGTGCCAGTTCGGACAGCCTCCAAGAGACCCAGTACTTC. Translation: CASSDSLQETQYF. The rearrangement joins TRBV2 to TRBJ2-5; possible D gene TRBD1, 6 bases. The germline V gene encodes CDR1 SNHLY and CDR2 FYNNEI. V lost 9 bases, J lost 1 base, and 12 bases lay in between. The CDR3 is 13 residues long.

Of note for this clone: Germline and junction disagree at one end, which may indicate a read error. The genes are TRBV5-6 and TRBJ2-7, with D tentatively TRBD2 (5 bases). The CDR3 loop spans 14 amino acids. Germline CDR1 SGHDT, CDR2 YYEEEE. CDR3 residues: CASSSDYLQADRNF. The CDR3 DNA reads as TGTGCCAGCAGCTCAGACTACCTCCAGGCGGATAGGAACTTC.

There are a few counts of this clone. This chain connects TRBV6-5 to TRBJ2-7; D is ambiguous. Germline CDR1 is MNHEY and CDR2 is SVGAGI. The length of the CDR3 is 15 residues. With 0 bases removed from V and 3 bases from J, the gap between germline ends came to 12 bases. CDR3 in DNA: TGTGCCAGCAGTTACTCCCGGCAGCTCATCTACGAGCAGTACTTC. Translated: CASSYSRQLIYEQYF.

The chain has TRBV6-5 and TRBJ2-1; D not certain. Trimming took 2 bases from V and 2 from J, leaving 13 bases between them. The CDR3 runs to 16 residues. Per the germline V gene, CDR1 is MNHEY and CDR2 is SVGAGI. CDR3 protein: CASSYPPRAPYNEQFF. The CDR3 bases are TGTGCCAGCAGTTACCCGCCTAGGGCCCCCTACAATGAGCAGTTCTTC.

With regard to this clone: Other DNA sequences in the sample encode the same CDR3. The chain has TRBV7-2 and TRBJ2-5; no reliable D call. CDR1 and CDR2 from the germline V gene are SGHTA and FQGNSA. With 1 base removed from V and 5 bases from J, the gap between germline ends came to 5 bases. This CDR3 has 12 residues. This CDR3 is CASSLVGETQYF. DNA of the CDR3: TGTGCCAGCAGCTTAGTGGGCGAGACCCAGTACTTC. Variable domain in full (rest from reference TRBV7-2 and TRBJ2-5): GAGVSQSPSNKVTEKGKDVELRCDPISGHTALYWYRQSLGQGLEFLIYFQGNSAPDKSGLPSDRFSAERTGGSVSTLTIQRTQQEDSAVYLCASSLVGETQYFGPGTRLLVL.

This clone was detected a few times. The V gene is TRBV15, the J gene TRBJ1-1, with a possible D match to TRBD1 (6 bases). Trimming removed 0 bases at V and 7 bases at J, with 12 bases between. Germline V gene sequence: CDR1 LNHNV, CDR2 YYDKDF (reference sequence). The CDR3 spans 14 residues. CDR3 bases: TGTGCCACCAGCAGAGATACAGGGACGGGTGAAGCTTTCTTT. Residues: CATSRDTGTGEAFF. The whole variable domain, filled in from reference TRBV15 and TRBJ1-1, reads DAMVIQNPRYQVTQFGKPVTLSCSQTLNHNVMYWYQQKSSQAPKLLFHYYDKDFNNEADTPDNFQSRRPNTSFCFLDIRSPGLGDTAMYLCATSRDTGTGEAFFGQGTRLTVV.

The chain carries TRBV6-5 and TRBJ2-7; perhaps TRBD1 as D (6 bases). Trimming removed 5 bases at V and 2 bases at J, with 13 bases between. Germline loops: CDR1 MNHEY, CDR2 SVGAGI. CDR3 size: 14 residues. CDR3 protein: CASSKPGVAYEQYF. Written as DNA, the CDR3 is TGTGCCAGCAGTAAACCAGGGGTCGCCTACGAGCAGTACTTC.

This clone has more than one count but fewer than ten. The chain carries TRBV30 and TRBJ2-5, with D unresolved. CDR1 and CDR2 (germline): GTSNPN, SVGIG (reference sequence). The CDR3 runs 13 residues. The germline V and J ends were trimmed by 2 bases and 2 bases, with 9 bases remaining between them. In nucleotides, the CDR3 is TGTGCCTGGAGTAAAGGGATTCAAGAGACCCAGTACTTC. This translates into CAWSKGIQETQYF. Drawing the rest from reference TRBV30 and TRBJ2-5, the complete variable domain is SQTIHQWPATLVQPVGSPLSLECTVEGTSNPNLYWYRQAAGRGLQLLFYSVGIGQISSEVPQNLSASRPQDRQFILSSKKLLLSDSGFYLCAWSKGIQETQYFGPGTRLLVL.

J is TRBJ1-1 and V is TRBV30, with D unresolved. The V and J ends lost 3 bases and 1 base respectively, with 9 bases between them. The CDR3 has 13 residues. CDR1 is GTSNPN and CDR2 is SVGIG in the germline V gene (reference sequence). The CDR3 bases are TGTGCCTGGAGACATACATCGAACACTGAAGCTTTCTTT. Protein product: CAWRHTSNTEAFF.

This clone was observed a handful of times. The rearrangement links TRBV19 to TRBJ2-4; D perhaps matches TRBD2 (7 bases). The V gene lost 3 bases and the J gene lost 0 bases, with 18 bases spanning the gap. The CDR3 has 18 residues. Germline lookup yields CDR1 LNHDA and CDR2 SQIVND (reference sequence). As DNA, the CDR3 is TGTGCCAGTAGTATCTCGCCGGGGGGCGGGCTAGCCAAAAACATTCAGTACTTC. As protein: CASSISPGGGLAKNIQYF.

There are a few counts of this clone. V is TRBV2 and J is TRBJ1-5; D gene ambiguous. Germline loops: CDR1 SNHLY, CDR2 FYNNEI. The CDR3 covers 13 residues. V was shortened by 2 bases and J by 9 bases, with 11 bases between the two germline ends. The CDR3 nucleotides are TGTGCCAGCAGTGAATACGGAGGTTCGCCCCAGCATTTT. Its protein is CASSEYGGSPQHF.

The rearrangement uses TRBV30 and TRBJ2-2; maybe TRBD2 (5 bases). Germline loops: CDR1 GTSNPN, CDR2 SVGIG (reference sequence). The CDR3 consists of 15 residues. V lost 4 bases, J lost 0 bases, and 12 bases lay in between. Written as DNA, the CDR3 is TGTGCCTGGAAACCCGACGGGACGAACACCGGGGAGCTGTTTTTT. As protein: CAWKPDGTNTGELFF.

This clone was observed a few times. CDR3 amino acids: CASSYAQGHSGNTIYF. The CDR3 DNA follows: TGTGCCAGCAGTTACGCTCAGGGTCACTCTGGAAACACCATATATTTT. This chain connects TRBV6-5 to TRBJ1-3; the D gene is possibly TRBD1 (5 bases). Germline-derived CDR1 and CDR2 are MNHEY and SVGAGI. This CDR3 has 16 amino acids. V was clipped by 2 bases and J by 0 bases, with 11 bases between them.

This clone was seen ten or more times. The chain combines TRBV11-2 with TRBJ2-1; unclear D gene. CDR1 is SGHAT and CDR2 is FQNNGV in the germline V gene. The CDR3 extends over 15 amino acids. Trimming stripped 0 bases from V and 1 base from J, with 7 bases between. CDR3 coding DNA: TGTGCCAGCAGCTTAGATCTCGGGTCCTACAATGAGCAGTTCTTC. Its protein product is CASSLDLGSYNEQFF.

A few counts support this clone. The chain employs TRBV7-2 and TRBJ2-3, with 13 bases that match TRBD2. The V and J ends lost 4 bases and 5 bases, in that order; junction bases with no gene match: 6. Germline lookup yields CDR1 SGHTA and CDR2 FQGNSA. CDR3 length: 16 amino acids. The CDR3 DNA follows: TGTGCCAGCAGCTGGACTAGCGGGGGATCAGGAGATACGCAGTATTTT. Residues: CASSWTSGGSGDTQYF.

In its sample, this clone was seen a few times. CDR3 bases: TGCGCCAGCAGCCAAGAGCCCCAGGGGGGCAATGAGCAGTTCTTC. This codes for CASSQEPQGGNEQFF. The gene calls are TRBV4-3 and TRBJ2-1; D possibly corresponds to TRBD1 (7 bases). This CDR3 comprises 15 residues. The germline V and J ends were trimmed by 0 bases and 6 bases, with 12 bases remaining between them. Germline V gives CDR1 LGHNA, CDR2 YSLEER.

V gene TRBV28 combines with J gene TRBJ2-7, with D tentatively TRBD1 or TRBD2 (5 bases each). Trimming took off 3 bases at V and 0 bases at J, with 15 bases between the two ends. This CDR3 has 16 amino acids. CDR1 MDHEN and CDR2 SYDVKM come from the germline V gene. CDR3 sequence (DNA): TGTGCCAGCAGTTTCATCCGGGACGCCAGCTCCTACGAGCAGTACTTC. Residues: CASSFIRDASSYEQYF.

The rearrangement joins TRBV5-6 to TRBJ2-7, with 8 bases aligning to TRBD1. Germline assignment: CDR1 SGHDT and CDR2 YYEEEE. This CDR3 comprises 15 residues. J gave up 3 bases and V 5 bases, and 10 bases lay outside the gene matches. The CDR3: CASSLPGQDFYEQYF. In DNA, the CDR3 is TGTGCCAGCAGTTTACCGGGACAGGACTTCTACGAGCAGTACTTC.